This TCR beta chain originates from a study of radiation and T cells in renal cell carcinoma. Regarding the study as a whole: Without pretreatment biopsies, baseline tumor clonotype presence was undetermined. In nephrectomy-only tumors, top 100 clonotypes averaged 43%, versus around 54% irradiated.

Remarks on this clone: Its specificity is unknown.

Sequenced by immunoSEQ multiplex PCR; TCRdb stores in-frame clones only, minus some. This sample has approximately 18,000 clones, with 50% to 65% found just once. This sample's treatment: 15 Gy SBRT to primary tumor, nephrectomy 4 weeks later. CDR1 is MNHEY, CDR2 SMNVEV, per germline (reference sequence). This CDR3 has 15 residues. V lost 0 bases, J lost 1 base, and 9 bases lay in between. This sequence was found in a woman in her sixties or seventies with renal cell carcinoma. The starting material was tumor tissue, obtained from a patient whose treatment included radiotherapy and nephrectomy. V gene TRBV27 combines with J gene TRBJ2-5, with D uncertain. The CDR3 loop is CASSLSTITQETQYF. The CDR3, as DNA: TGTGCCAGCAGTTTATCGACAATCACCCAAGAGACCCAGTACTTC.